Listed below are T cell receptor beta chains from one sample, sequenced in a study of OX40 agonist ivuxolimab in advanced cancers. Sequencing used immunoSEQ multiplex PCR; TCRdb keeps in-frame clones, though not all of them. The data contain tens of thousands of clones, over 80% of them singletons. This material consisted of CD4+ or CD8+ T cells sorted from blood, taken in a trial of the OX40 agonist ivuxolimab. Source of these receptors: an adult with an advanced solid tumor such as melanoma, head and neck, liver or kidney cancer. Each CDR3 is given with its conserved first and last residue. Fields, in order: D gene, J gene, clone size, V gene, CDR3 protein, CDR3 DNA. The D gene is left open where the match is weak. Expanded clones are given a class, and other clones once, few, many or no size at all.

D: TRBD2
J: TRBJ2-7
size: -
V: TRBV7-2
CDR3: CASSHRTSGRYSYEQYF
DNA: TGTGCCAGCAGCCATCGGACTAGCGGGAGGTACAGCTACGAGCAGTACTTC

D: -
J: TRBJ1-1
size: -
V: TRBV2
CDR3: CASGRQSNTEAFF
DNA: TGTGCCAGCGGCCGACAGTCAAACACTGAAGCTTTCTTT

D: TRBD2
J: TRBJ2-3
size: -
V: TRBV7-9
CDR3: CASSRPGGGVQDTQYF
DNA: TGTGCCAGCAGCCGGCCAGGTGGGGGGGTCCAGGATACGCAGTATTTT

D: TRBD1
J: TRBJ1-5
size: once
V: TRBV19
CDR3: CASIVGTGGTKIGNQPQHF
DNA: TGTGCCAGTATCGTGGGGACAGGGGGCACGAAGATTGGCAATCAGCCCCAGCATTTT

D: TRBD1
J: TRBJ2-7
size: -
V: TRBV6-6
CDR3: CASSDFQGAEEQYF
DNA: TGTGCCAGCAGTGACTTCCAGGGGGCAGAGGAGCAGTACTTC

D: -
J: TRBJ1-1
size: -
V: TRBV18
CDR3: CASSPGVTEAFF
DNA: TGTGCCAGCTCACCGGGGGTTACTGAAGCTTTCTTT

D: -
J: TRBJ1-1
size: -
V: TRBV4-2
CDR3: CASSQKGGGTEAFF
DNA: TGTGCCAGCAGCCAAAAAGGGGGGGGGACTGAAGCTTTCTTT

D: TRBD2
J: TRBJ2-7
size: -
V: TRBV5-4
CDR3: CASSGGTSGSRYEQYF
DNA: TGTGCCAGCAGCGGCGGGACTAGCGGGAGCCGCTACGAGCAGTACTTC

D: -
J: TRBJ2-1
size: -
V: TRBV27
CDR3: CASTTNAAGQNEQFF
DNA: TGTGCCAGCACTACTAACGCGGCGGGACAGAATGAGCAGTTCTTC

D: TRBD1
J: TRBJ2-2
size: -
V: TRBV6-6
CDR3: CASSQTGGNTGELFF
DNA: TGTGCCAGCAGCCAGACAGGGGGGAACACCGGGGAGCTGTTTTTT

D: TRBD2
J: TRBJ2-3
size: once
V: TRBV11-1
CDR3: CASSLYRGETQYF
DNA: TGTGCCAGCAGCTTATATCGGGGGGAAACGCAGTATTTT

D: -
J: TRBJ1-3
size: -
V: TRBV7-2
CDR3: CASSLGPSSGNTIYF
DNA: TGTGCCAGCAGCCTCGGGCCCTCCTCTGGAAACACCATATATTTT

D: -
J: TRBJ1-5
size: -
V: TRBV15
CDR3: CATSRKGLGNQPQHF
DNA: TGTGCCACCAGCAGAAAGGGATTAGGCAATCAGCCCCAGCATTTT

D: TRBD1
J: TRBJ1-2
size: -
V: TRBV6-6
CDR3: CAISARDRETNYGYTF
DNA: TGTGCCATCAGCGCCCGGGACAGGGAGACTAACTATGGCTACACCTTC

D: TRBD2
J: TRBJ2-5
size: -
V: TRBV2
CDR3: CASSDGGYQETQYF
DNA: TGTGCCAGCAGTGACGGGGGGTACCAAGAGACCCAGTACTTC

D: TRBD2
J: TRBJ2-7
size: -
V: TRBV28
CDR3: CASSPPGGNAYEQYF
DNA: TGTGCCAGCAGCCCCCCGGGGGGGAATGCCTACGAGCAGTACTTC

D: -
J: TRBJ2-7
size: -
V: TRBV6-5
CDR3: CASSYSIPYEQYF
DNA: TGTGCCAGCAGTTACTCGATCCCCTACGAGCAGTACTTC

D: TRBD1
J: TRBJ2-7
size: -
V: TRBV7-6
CDR3: CASSSGTGGSYEQYF
DNA: TGTGCCAGCAGTTCCGGGACAGGGGGCTCCTACGAGCAGTACTTC

D: TRBD2
J: TRBJ2-7
size: -
V: TRBV28
CDR3: CASSLKLAGGRVEQYF
DNA: TGTGCCAGCAGTTTAAAACTAGCGGGGGGCAGGGTGGAGCAGTACTTC

D: -
J: TRBJ1-6
size: -
V: TRBV23-1
CDR3: CASSQSTAPPYNSPLHF
DNA: TGCGCCAGCAGTCAATCGACAGCCCCCCCCTATAATTCACCCCTCCACTTT

D: TRBD2
J: TRBJ2-7
size: -
V: TRBV9
CDR3: CASSVALAGIHEQYF
DNA: TGTGCCAGCAGCGTAGCCCTAGCGGGTATCCACGAGCAGTACTTC

D: TRBD2
J: TRBJ2-3
size: few
V: TRBV18
CDR3: CASSNQRTSGMITDTQYF
DNA: TGTGCCAGCTCTAACCAGAGGACTAGCGGGATGATCACAGATACGCAGTATTTT

D: -
J: TRBJ1-2
size: -
V: TRBV7-2
CDR3: CASSLKFIREGGYTF
DNA: TGTGCCAGCAGCTTAAAATTTATCAGGGAAGGAGGCTACACCTTC

D: TRBD2
J: TRBJ2-3
size: -
V: TRBV29-1
CDR3: CSVTGTSVDTQYF
DNA: TGCAGCGTCACCGGGACTAGCGTGGATACGCAGTATTTT

D: -
J: TRBJ2-2
size: -
V: TRBV9
CDR3: CASSVDGGGELFF
DNA: TGTGCCAGCAGCGTAGACGGTGGCGGGGAGCTGTTTTTT

D: TRBD1
J: TRBJ1-1
size: -
V: TRBV4-1
CDR3: CASSQATGARNTEAFF
DNA: TGCGCCAGCAGCCAAGCTACAGGGGCCCGGAACACTGAAGCTTTCTTT

D: -
J: TRBJ1-4
size: -
V: TRBV19
CDR3: CASSIVTGSIREKLFF
DNA: TGTGCCAGTAGTATCGTAACAGGGAGTATCCGCGAAAAACTGTTTTTT